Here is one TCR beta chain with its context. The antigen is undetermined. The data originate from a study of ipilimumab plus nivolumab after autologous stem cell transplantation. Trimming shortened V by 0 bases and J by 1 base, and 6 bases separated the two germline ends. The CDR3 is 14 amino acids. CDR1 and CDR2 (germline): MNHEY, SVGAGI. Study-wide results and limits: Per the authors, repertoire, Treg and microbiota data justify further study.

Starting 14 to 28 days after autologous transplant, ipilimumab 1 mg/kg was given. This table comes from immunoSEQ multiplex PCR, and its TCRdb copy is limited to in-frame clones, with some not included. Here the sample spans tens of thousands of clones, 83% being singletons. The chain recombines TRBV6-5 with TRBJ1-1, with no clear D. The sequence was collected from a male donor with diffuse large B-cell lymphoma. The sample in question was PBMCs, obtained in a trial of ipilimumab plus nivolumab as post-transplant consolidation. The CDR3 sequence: CASSYSRGNTEAFF. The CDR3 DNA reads TGTGCCAGCAGTTACTCCCGGGGGAACACTGAAGCTTTCTTT.